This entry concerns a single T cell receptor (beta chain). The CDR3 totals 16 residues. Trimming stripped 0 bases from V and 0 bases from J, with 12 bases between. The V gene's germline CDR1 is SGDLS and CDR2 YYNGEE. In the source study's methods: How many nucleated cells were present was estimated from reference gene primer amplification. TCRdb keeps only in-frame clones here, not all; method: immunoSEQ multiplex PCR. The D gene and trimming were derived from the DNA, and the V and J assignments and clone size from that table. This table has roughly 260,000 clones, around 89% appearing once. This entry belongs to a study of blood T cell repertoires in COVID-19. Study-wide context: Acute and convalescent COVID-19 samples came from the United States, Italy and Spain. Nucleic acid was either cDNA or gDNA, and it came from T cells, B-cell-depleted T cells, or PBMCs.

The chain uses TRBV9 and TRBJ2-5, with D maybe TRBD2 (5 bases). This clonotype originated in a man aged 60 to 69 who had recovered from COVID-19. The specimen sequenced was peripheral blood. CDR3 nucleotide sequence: TGTGCCAGCAGCGTAGTGGGTAGCGCCAACCAAGAGACCCAGTACTTC. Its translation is CASSVVGSANQETQYF.